The 28 T cell receptor beta chains presented below share a single source sample, sequenced in a study of naive and memory T cell subsets. An equimolar mix of two oligonucleotides served as the beta constant-region primer for TRBC1 and TRBC2. TCRdb reprocessed the UMI-ligation and nested PCR reads with MiXCR, giving one entry per CDR3 protein. The data contain some 100,000 distinct CDR3 sequences, 6% to 7.5% of them seen just once; the ten biggest clones take up 1.5% to 2%. The sequencing sample was made of central memory CD4+ T cells from blood. These receptor sequences come from a human donor in good health.

The chain combines TRBV18 with TRBJ2-3; no clear D gene. Germline CDR1 is KGHSH and CDR2 is LQKENI. The V gene lost 3 bases and the J gene lost 4 bases, with 8 bases spanning the gap. This CDR3 region has 13 residues. The CDR3 protein is CASSPRKADTQYF. CDR3 in DNA: TGTGCCAGCTCACCTCGAAAGGCAGATACGCAGTATTTT. Variable domain in full (rest from reference TRBV18 and TRBJ2-3): NAGVMQNPRHLVRRRGQEARLRCSPMKGHSHVYWYRQLPEEGLKFMVYLQKENIIDESGMPKERFSAEFPKEGPSILRIQQVVRGDSAAYFCASSPRKADTQYFGPGTRLTVL.

This clonotype appeared a few times. The rearrangement joins TRBV3-1 to TRBJ2-3; no firm D call. CDR1 LGHDT and CDR2 YNNKEL come from the germline V gene (reference sequence). V was pared by 9 bases and J by 0 bases, with 7 bases between. The CDR3 is made up of 12 amino acids. CDR3: CASGTSTDTQYF. In nucleotides, the CDR3 is TGTGCCAGTGGCACTAGCACAGATACGCAGTATTTT.

In this sample, this clonotype turned up many times. CDR3 bases: TGCAGTGCTAGAGTCGTGGGCAGACAAGAGACCCAGTACTTC. It translates to CSARVVGRQETQYF. The chain uses TRBV20-1 and TRBJ2-5; D ambiguous. Germline values: CDR1 DFQATT, CDR2 SNEGSKA (reference sequence). This CDR3 is 14 amino acids long. V dropped 1 base and J dropped 2 bases, with 11 bases sitting between them.

The chain links TRBV19 to TRBJ2-3, with D possibly being TRBD1 (6 bases). Germline CDR1 LNHDA, CDR2 SQIVND (reference sequence). The V end lost 3 bases, the J end lost 0 bases, and 10 bases lay between the germline ends. CDR3 length: 15 amino acids. Here the CDR3 reads CASSIKGVSTDTQYF. The CDR3 nucleotides are TGTGCCAGTAGTATCAAGGGGGTGAGCACAGATACGCAGTATTTT.

This clonotype has ten or more counts. V and J are TRBV3-1 and TRBJ2-3; TRBD1 matches 7 bases. The CDR3 is made up of 15 amino acids. V lost 3 bases to trimming and J lost 2 bases; unmatched junction nucleotides: 5. Germline V lookup: CDR1 LGHDT, CDR2 YNNKEL (reference sequence). The CDR3 nucleotides read TGTGCCAGCAGCCACCGGGACAGAATCACAGATACGCAGTATTTT. Protein product: CASSHRDRITDTQYF.

This clonotype was detected only a few times. The J gene is TRBJ1-6, the V gene TRBV28; perhaps TRBD1 as D (5 bases). The germline V gene encodes CDR1 MDHEN and CDR2 SYDVKM. This CDR3 comprises 14 residues. Trimming stripped 6 bases from V and 5 bases from J, with 11 bases between. CDR3 nucleotides: TGTGCCAGCAGCTCCGACAGACATAATTCACCCCTCCACTTT. It codes for CASSSDRHNSPLHF.

The sample holds many counts of this clonotype. V usage is TRBV7-2 and J usage is TRBJ1-1; D unclear. The CDR3 is 11 amino acids. V gave up 3 bases and J gave up 7 bases, with 6 bases separating them. The germline gives CDR1 SGHTA, CDR2 FQGNSA. CDR3 sequence reads: CASSLRVEAFF. The CDR3 DNA reads as TGTGCCAGCAGCTTGAGGGTTGAAGCTTTCTTT.

This clonotype came up a few times. The genes are TRBV20-1 and TRBJ2-3; D perhaps matches TRBD1 (5 bases). CDR3 length: 13 residues. Germline V gives CDR1 DFQATT, CDR2 SNEGSKA (reference sequence). V was trimmed by 3 bases and J by 1 base, leaving 8 bases between them. The CDR3 spells CSARGQGTDTQYF. Here the CDR3 DNA reads TGCAGTGCTAGGGGGCAGGGCACAGATACGCAGTATTTT.

This clonotype was observed many times. This chain connects TRBV7-8 to TRBJ2-1; D is uncertain. Germline CDR1 reads SGHVS; CDR2 reads FQNEAQ. V was trimmed by 3 bases and J by 0 bases, leaving 18 bases between them. The CDR3 sequence is 18 residues long. The CDR3 bases are TGTGCCAGCAGCTTCAAAGGTATCGCCGAACTCTCCTACAATGAGCAGTTCTTC. It translates to CASSFKGIAELSYNEQFF.

This clonotype was seen repeatedly, ten times or more. The chain has TRBV20-1 and TRBJ1-6, with D possibly matching TRBD1 (5 bases). The V end lost 3 bases, the J end lost 7 bases, and 10 bases lay between the germline ends. The CDR3 spans 13 residues. CDR1 DFQATT and CDR2 SNEGSKA come from the germline V gene (reference sequence). The CDR3 DNA reads as TGCAGTGCTAGGGGGCCCCCGAATTCACCCCTCCACTTT. Protein: CSARGPPNSPLHF.

Many counts were recorded for this clonotype. J is TRBJ2-6 and V is TRBV6-2 or TRBV6-3; no definite D call. The CDR3 loop spans 15 amino acids. Germline lookup yields CDR1 MNHEY and CDR2 SVGEGT. Between the trimmed V and J ends, which lost 6 bases and 1 base, there was a span of 10 bases. CDR3 protein: CASSLRRSGANVLTF. CDR3 nucleotides: TGTGCCAGCAGCCTTAGAAGATCTGGGGCCAACGTCCTGACTTTC.

V and J are TRBV28 and TRBJ2-1; the D call may be TRBD1 or TRBD2 (5 bases each). Per germline, CDR1 MDHEN and CDR2 SYDVKM. The V and J ends lost 4 bases and 6 bases respectively, with 7 bases between them. This CDR3 region has 12 residues. In DNA, the CDR3 is TGTGCCAGCAGTTGGGGGAGCAATGAGCAGTTCTTC. Protein sequence: CASSWGSNEQFF.

A few counts support this clonotype. The chain employs TRBV25-1 and TRBJ2-3; D gene ambiguous. The CDR3 is 13 amino acids. V was cut by 6 bases and J by 2 bases, with 9 bases left in between. Germline lookup yields CDR1 MGHDK and CDR2 SYGVNS. CDR3 amino acids: CASRQLPTDTQYF. CDR3 sequence (DNA): TGTGCCAGCAGACAATTACCCACAGATACGCAGTATTTT.

This clonotype was seen ten or more times. The chain couples TRBV7-6 to TRBJ1-2; weak D call: TRBD1 (6 bases). Trimming stripped 5 bases from V and 4 bases from J, with 26 bases between. The CDR3 is 18 amino acids. Germline lookup yields CDR1 SGHVS and CDR2 FNYEAQ. DNA for the CDR3: TGTGCCAGCAGCAGCTTAGGAGGGCAGGTTCGGGGGCTCTATGGCTACACCTTC. Amino acid sequence: CASSSLGGQVRGLYGYTF.

The genes are TRBV18 and TRBJ2-5, with 10 bases lining up with TRBD2. The CDR3 has 17 residues. The ends lost 2 bases at V and 1 base at J; junction bases unmatched: 7. Per the germline V gene, CDR1 is KGHSH and CDR2 is LQKENI. The chain's CDR3 is CASSPRGLAKAQETQYF. As DNA, the CDR3 is TGTGCCAGCTCACCAAGGGGACTAGCGAAAGCCCAAGAGACCCAGTACTTC.

This clonotype has a count of ten or more. The gene calls are TRBV18 and TRBJ1-5; D gene unclear. The germline V and J ends were trimmed by 1 base and 3 bases, with 7 bases remaining between them. The V gene's germline CDR1 is KGHSH and CDR2 LQKENI. This CDR3 contains 14 residues. The CDR3 bases are TGTGCCAGCTCACCACAACGGGCCAATCAGCCCCAGCATTTT. Protein product: CASSPQRANQPQHF.

In this sample, this clonotype turned up a few times. The chain employs TRBV9 and TRBJ2-1, with 11 bases that match TRBD2. The CDR3 runs to 17 residues. The V gene's germline CDR1 is SGDLS and CDR2 YYNGEE. The V gene end was trimmed by 4 bases and the J gene end by 5 bases; junction bases not matched to a gene: 11. CDR3 region: CASSPRPLAGGNNEQFF. The CDR3 DNA follows: TGTGCCAGCAGCCCCCGCCCCCTAGCGGGAGGAAACAATGAGCAGTTCTTC.

V usage is TRBV5-1 and J usage is TRBJ2-3, with a tentative D call TRBD2 (6 bases). The CDR3 runs 16 residues. Germline CDR1 and CDR2: SGHRS and YFSETQ. Trimming left V 0 bases short and J 1 base short, with 12 bases between. CDR3 sequence: CASSLGGDGRTDTQYF. The CDR3 bases are TGCGCCAGCAGCTTGGGGGGGGACGGACGCACAGATACGCAGTATTTT. Using reference TRBV5-1 and TRBJ2-3 for the parts outside the CDR3, the full variable domain is KAGVTQTPRYLIKTRGQQVTLSCSPISGHRSVSWYQQTPGQGLQFLFEYFSETQRNKGNFPGRFSGRQFSNSRSEMNVSTLELGDSALYLCASSLGGDGRTDTQYFGPGTRLTVL.

This clonotype was found many times. The genes are TRBV12-3 or TRBV12-4 and TRBJ2-5, with 15 bases aligning to TRBD2. This CDR3 spans 16 amino acids. The V segment lost 7 bases and the J segment 7 bases; nucleotides outside the gene matches: 10. The CDR3 DNA sequence: TGTGCCAGCAAAATGGGACTAGCGGGGGGACCAACGACCCAGTACTTC. The encoded protein is CASKMGLAGGPTTQYF.

The rearrangement joins TRBV3-1 to TRBJ2-5; TRBD2 matches 9 bases. Germline CDR1 and CDR2: LGHDT and YNNKEL (reference sequence). V was clipped by 0 bases and J by 5 bases; unmatched bases: 4. CDR3 size: 15 residues. The chain's CDR3 is CASSQDPSGRETQYF. CDR3 DNA: TGTGCCAGCAGCCAAGACCCAAGCGGGAGGGAGACCCAGTACTTC.

As regards this clonotype: One base away lies a much larger clone, so this may be a sequencing read error. Because it lacks the conserved phenylalanine or tryptophan at the end, this CDR3 is likely a read error. The rearrangement joins TRBV28 to TRBJ1-6, with D perhaps TRBD1 (6 bases). The V end lost 5 bases, the J end lost 12 bases, and 17 bases lay between the germline ends. Germline V lookup: CDR1 MDHEN, CDR2 SYDVKM. The CDR3 has 14 amino acids. CDR3 residues: CASSPTNGQQPLHL. CDR3 DNA: TGTGCCAGCAGTCCGACTAACGGACAGCAACCCCTCCACTTA.

This clonotype occurred many times. The chain uses TRBV6-1 and TRBJ1-3; 7 nucleotides agree with TRBD1. Looked up from germline, CDR1 is MNHNS and CDR2 is SASEGT. The ends lost 8 bases at V and 0 bases at J; junction bases unmatched: 13. CDR3 length: 17 residues. CDR3 DNA: TGTGCCAGCGGAGCAAAGTTAGGGACAGTCTCTGGAAACACCATATATTTT. It translates to CASGAKLGTVSGNTIYF.

The gene calls are TRBV4-2 and TRBJ1-5, with D uncertain. CDR1 is LGHNA, CDR2 YNFKEQ, per germline. V was shortened by 3 bases and J by 5 bases, with 14 bases between the two germline ends. The CDR3 extends over 15 amino acids. CDR3 sequence: CASSHLGRNHQPQHF. As DNA, the CDR3 is TGTGCCAGCAGCCACTTGGGGAGGAACCATCAGCCCCAGCATTTT.

This clonotype occurred many times. V and J are TRBV7-8 and TRBJ2-3, with TRBD1 as a possible D gene (5 bases). Germline CDR1 SGHVS, CDR2 FQNEAQ. The V end lost 1 base, the J end lost 1 base, and 9 bases lay between the germline ends. The CDR3 has 15 residues. The CDR3 is CASSLGGGRTDTQYF. DNA for the CDR3: TGTGCCAGCAGCTTAGGGGGCGGCCGCACAGATACGCAGTATTTT.

The rearrangement uses TRBV7-2 and TRBJ2-2; D gene uncertain. Germline CDR1 reads SGHTA; CDR2 reads FQGNSA. V lost 5 bases, J lost 0 bases, and 10 bases lay in between. The CDR3 loop spans 15 amino acids. For the CDR3, the DNA is TGTGCCAGCAGCCCGGCCGCATCGAACACCGGGGAGCTGTTTTTT. This codes for CASSPAASNTGELFF.

This clonotype was counted many times. The chain has TRBV18 and TRBJ1-6; 8 bases align to TRBD1. CDR1 is KGHSH, CDR2 LQKENI, per germline. V was clipped by 4 bases and J by 7 bases; unmatched bases: 6. The CDR3 totals 15 residues. The chain's CDR3 is CASSLDRGRNSPLHF. The DNA for the CDR3 is TGTGCCAGCTCACTTGACAGGGGACGGAATTCACCCCTCCACTTT. The variable domain in full, with the rest retrieved from reference TRBV18 and TRBJ1-6, is NAGVMQNPRHLVRRRGQEARLRCSPMKGHSHVYWYRQLPEEGLKFMVYLQKENIIDESGMPKERFSAEFPKEGPSILRIQQVVRGDSAAYFCASSLDRGRNSPLHFGNGTRLTVT.

In its sample, this clonotype was seen a few times. The CDR3 reads CASTNAGTSGRAYEQFF. The CDR3 DNA reads TGTGCCAGTACCAACGCAGGGACTAGCGGGAGGGCATATGAGCAGTTCTTC. The gene calls are TRBV19 and TRBJ2-1, with 16 bases lining up with TRBD2. J was trimmed by 8 bases and V by 7 bases; bases with no gene match: 11. Germline CDR1 is LNHDA and CDR2 is SQIVND (reference sequence). The CDR3 is 17 residues long.

This clonotype was counted many times. J is TRBJ2-7 and V is TRBV9; a possible D gene is TRBD2 (6 bases). In germline, CDR1 is SGDLS, CDR2 YYNGEE. The CDR3 runs to 15 residues. V dropped 0 bases and J dropped 6 bases, with 16 bases sitting between them. CDR3 coding DNA: TGTGCCAGCAGCGTAGGGCCTAGCGAGGGCGGCGAGCAGTACTTC. Its protein product is CASSVGPSEGGEQYF.